The T cell receptor beta chain under discussion was sequenced for a study of control samples from healthy donors and cancer patients. Trimming at V came to 2 bases and at J to 6 bases, leaving 1 base not matched to a gene. The germline V gene has CDR1 SGHNT and CDR2 YYREEE (reference sequence). This CDR3 has 13 residues. TCRdb's table, derived via immunoSEQ multiplex PCR, lists solely in-frame clones and lacks some. Found here are about 57,000 clones, approximately 89% of them singletons; the top ten hold roughly 0.91%. The V call is TRBV5-4, the J call TRBJ1-4; 7 bases are a match to TRBD1. The clonotype originates from a man aged 30 to 45 with colorectal cancer. The sequencing input was PBMCs. CDR3 DNA sequence: TGTGCCAGCAGCTTAGGACAGGATGAAAAACTGTTTTTT. Protein sequence: CASSLGQDEKLFF. Looking up the rest from reference TRBV5-4 and TRBJ1-4 gives the full variable domain: ETGVTQSPTHLIKTRGQQVTLRCSSQSGHNTVSWYQQALGQGPQFIFQYYREEENGRGNFPPRFSGLQFPNYSSELNVNALELDDSALYLCASSLGQDEKLFFGSGTQLSVL.